This T cell receptor (beta chain) was profiled in a study of follicular helper T cells after annual influenza vaccination (dated by TCRdb to 2015 to 2018). With respect to the entire study: Blood was collected on days 0, 7 and 28 after each seasonal influenza vaccination. To look at recall of cTfh clones, some subjects were tracked through successive annual vaccinations covering the 2013-2014, 2014-2015 and 2015-2016 seasons. One week after vaccination, a second recruited cohort of eleven to twelve subjects (Table S1) displayed a similar ICOS+CD38+ cTfh response. Multi-year samples were obtained from six or seven subjects, with two vaccination seasons covered for a few subjects and three seasons covered for two subjects. The 2013-2014 samples were cryopreserved, while the 2015 samples were processed right after collection. Overall results and qualifications from the work: A recurrent oligoclonal ICOS+CD38+ cTfh response containing tetramer and AIM influenza-specific clonotypes was recalled by successive annual vaccinations. ICOS+CD38+ cTfh clonality correlated with the frequency of that population, and its change correlated with the change in circulating plasmablast frequency. When influenza clone enrichment was assessed, the possibility that the much larger non-cTfh compartments were undersampled could not be excluded. Day 7 ICOS+CD38+ clones were most often found later in ICOS-CD38- cTfh, suggesting that subset may serve as a memory reservoir. Productive TCRB sequences were recovered from only about 8.5-23% of analyzed cells, so rare clonotypes could not be sampled.

Read against the paper, the sample's time point label means: 2015-2016 season, pre-vaccination. Seasonal inactivated influenza vaccine (Fluvarix) was administered to adults, and sorted blood CD4 subsets were tracked by TCRB sequencing before and after vaccination. To be eligible, subjects had to live in the community and must not have received influenza vaccine in the previous 6 months. Reasons for exclusion included contraindications to influenza vaccine, substance abuse, HIV/AIDS, active malignancy, immunomodulatory medication, and active illness such as respiratory infection. Per time point, between about 35 and 100 mL of blood was sampled. Ficoll-Paque PLUS or SepMate separation was used to isolate PBMC. As a non-Tfh subset for comparison, CXCR5- memory CD4 T cells were sorted. Before DNA was extracted, the cell subsets were sorted from PBMC using a BD FACS Aria. Libraries were made using the immunoSEQ multiplex PCR assay. Adaptive Biotechnologies handled the TCRB amplification, library preparation, sequencing and preliminary bioinformatics at Survey level resolution. The study's own analysis went as follows. Clonality was calculated in R as 1 minus normalized Shannon entropy, and the Gini index was computed with the R package ineq. Overlap score was defined as the summed counts of shared sequences divided by the total counts of all sequences in both compared samples. Fisher's exact test, with an assumed theoretical repertoire of 10^7 TCRB sequences, was used to assess the significance of shared clonotypes. TCRdb mirrors the immuneACCESS table, restricted to in-frame sequences. Some clones are absent from its copies; in checked studies, under half trace to an unresolved V gene, and the reason for the others is unknown. V, J and clone size derive from that table, while D and trimming were established from the DNA sequence. Here the sample has roughly 2,000 clones; 80% to 90% occur a single time. Clones ranked in the top ten supply about 3% of the sample.

The germline V gene specifies MNHNS as CDR1 and SASEGT as CDR2. Measured from the cysteine to the phenylalanine, the CDR3 is 14 residues long. Only CDR3 DNA remains: 42 bases, in frame from the first base. V is reduced by 6 bases and J by 2 bases, leaving a spacing of 11 bases between them. Of note for this clone: Its antigen target is currently unknown. Within one base of it there is no much larger clone, and no base qualities were kept.

This receptor was identified in an adult who received the influenza vaccine. Recombination connected TRBV6-1 to TRBJ1-3, and TRBD1 may be the D gene, going by 6 matching bases. The starting material was CXCR5- memory CD4+ T cells sorted from blood, obtained on the day of influenza vaccination. Explained via the paper, the cell subset or site label denotes: CXCR5- memory CD4 T cells. CDR3 reads: CASSQGGTGNTIYF. The DNA is as follows: TGTGCCAGCAGCCAAGGGGGGACTGGAAACACCATATATTTT.